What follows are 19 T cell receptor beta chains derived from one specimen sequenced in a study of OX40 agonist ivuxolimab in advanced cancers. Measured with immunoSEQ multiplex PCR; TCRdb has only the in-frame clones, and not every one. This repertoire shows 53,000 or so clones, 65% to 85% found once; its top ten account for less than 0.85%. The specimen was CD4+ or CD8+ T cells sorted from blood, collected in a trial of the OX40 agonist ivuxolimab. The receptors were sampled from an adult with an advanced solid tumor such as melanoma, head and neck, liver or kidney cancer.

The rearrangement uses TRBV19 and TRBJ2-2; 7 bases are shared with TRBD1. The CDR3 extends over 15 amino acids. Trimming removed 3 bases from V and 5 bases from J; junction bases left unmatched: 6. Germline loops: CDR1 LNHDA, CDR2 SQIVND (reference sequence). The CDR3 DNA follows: TGTGCCAGTAGTATGGGTTCACAGGGGACCGGGGAGCTGTTTTTT. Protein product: CASSMGSQGTGELFF.

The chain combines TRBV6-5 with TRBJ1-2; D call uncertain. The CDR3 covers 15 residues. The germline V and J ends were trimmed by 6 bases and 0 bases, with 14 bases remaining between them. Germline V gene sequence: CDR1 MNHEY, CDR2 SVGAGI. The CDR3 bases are TGTGCCAGCAGCATGGGGATGTTAGCTAACTATGGCTACACCTTC. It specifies CASSMGMLANYGYTF.

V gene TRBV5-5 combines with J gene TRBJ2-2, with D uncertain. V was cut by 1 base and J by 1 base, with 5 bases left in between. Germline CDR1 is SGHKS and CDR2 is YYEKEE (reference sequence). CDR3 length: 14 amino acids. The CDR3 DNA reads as TGTGCCAGCAGCTTGAAACAGAACACCGGGGAGCTGTTTTTT. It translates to CASSLKQNTGELFF.

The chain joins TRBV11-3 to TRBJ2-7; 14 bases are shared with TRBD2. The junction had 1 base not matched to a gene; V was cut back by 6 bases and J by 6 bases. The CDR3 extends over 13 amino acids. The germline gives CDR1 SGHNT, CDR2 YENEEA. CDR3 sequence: CASSGTSGSEQYF. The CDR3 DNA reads TGTGCCAGCAGTGGGACTAGCGGGAGCGAGCAGTACTTC.

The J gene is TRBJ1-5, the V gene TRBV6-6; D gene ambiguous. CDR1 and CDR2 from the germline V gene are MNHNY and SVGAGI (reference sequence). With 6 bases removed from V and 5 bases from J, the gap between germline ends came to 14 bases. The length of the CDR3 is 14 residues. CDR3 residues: CASSLFTQDQPQHF. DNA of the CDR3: TGTGCCAGCAGCCTATTCACTCAAGATCAGCCCCAGCATTTT.

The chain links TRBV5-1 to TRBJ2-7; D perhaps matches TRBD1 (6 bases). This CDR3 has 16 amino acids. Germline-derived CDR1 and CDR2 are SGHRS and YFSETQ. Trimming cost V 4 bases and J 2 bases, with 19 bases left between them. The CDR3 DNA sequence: TGCGCCAGCAGCGAGTCCCAGGGGAACGTTGCCTACGAGCAGTACTTC. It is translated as CASSESQGNVAYEQYF.

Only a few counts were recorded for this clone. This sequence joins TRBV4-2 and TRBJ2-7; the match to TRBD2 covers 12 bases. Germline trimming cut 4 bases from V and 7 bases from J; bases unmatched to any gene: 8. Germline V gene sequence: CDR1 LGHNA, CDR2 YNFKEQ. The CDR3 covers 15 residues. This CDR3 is CASSPSGRAWGEQYF. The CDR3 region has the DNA TGTGCCAGCAGCCCTAGCGGGAGGGCCTGGGGAGAGCAGTACTTC.

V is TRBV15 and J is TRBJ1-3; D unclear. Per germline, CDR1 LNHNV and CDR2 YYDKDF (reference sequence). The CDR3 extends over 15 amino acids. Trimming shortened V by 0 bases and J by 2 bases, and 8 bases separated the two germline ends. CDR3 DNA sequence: TGTGCCACCAGCAGAGATGCGGGGACTGGAAACACCATATATTTT. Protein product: CATSRDAGTGNTIYF. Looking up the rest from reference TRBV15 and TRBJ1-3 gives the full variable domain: DAMVIQNPRYQVTQFGKPVTLSCSQTLNHNVMYWYQQKSSQAPKLLFHYYDKDFNNEADTPDNFQSRRPNTSFCFLDIRSPGLGDTAMYLCATSRDAGTGNTIYFGEGSWLTVV.

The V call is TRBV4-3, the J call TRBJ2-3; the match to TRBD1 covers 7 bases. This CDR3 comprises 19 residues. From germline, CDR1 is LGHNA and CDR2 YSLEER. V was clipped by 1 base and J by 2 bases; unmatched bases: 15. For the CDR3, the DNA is TGCGCCAGCAGCCAAGCGACAGGGTCGATAAGCATCTTCACAGATACGCAGTATTTT. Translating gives CASSQATGSISIFTDTQYF.

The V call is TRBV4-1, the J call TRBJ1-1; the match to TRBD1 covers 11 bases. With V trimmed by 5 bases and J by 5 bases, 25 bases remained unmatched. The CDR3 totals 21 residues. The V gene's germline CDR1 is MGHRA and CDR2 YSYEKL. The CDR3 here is CASSFSSRDRGMFRGQTEAFF. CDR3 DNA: TGCGCCAGCAGCTTCTCCTCCCGGGACAGGGGGATGTTTAGAGGTCAAACTGAAGCTTTCTTT.

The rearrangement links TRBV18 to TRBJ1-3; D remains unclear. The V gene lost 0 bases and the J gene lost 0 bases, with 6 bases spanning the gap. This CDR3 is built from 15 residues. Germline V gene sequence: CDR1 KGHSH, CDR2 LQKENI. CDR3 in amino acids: CASSPPVGSGNTIYF. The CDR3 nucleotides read TGTGCCAGCTCACCACCGGTAGGCTCTGGAAACACCATATATTTT.

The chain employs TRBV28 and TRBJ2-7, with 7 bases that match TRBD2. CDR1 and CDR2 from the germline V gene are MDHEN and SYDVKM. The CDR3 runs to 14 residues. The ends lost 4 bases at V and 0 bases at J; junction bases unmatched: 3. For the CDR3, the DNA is TGTGCCAGCAGTTCGGGGGGTGACTCCTACGAGCAGTACTTC. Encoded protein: CASSSGGDSYEQYF.

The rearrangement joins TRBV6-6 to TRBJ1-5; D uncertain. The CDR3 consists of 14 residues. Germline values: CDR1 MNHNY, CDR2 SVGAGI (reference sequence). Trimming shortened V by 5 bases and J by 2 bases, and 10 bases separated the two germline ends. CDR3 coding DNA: TGTGCCAGCAGTCCACAGTTGGGCAATCAGCCCCAGCATTTT. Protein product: CASSPQLGNQPQHF.

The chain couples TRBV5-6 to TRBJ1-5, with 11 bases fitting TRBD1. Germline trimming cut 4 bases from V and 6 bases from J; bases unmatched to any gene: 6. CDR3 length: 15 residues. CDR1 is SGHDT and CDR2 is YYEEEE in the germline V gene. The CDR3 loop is CASSLGTGGAQPQHF. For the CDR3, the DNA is TGTGCCAGCAGCCTAGGGACAGGGGGTGCTCAGCCCCAGCATTTT.

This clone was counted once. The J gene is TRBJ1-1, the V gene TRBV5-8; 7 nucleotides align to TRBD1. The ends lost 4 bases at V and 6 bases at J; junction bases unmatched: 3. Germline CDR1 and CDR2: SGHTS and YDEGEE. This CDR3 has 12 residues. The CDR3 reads CASSRDRAEAFF. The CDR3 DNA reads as TGTGCCAGCAGCCGTGACAGGGCTGAAGCTTTCTTT.

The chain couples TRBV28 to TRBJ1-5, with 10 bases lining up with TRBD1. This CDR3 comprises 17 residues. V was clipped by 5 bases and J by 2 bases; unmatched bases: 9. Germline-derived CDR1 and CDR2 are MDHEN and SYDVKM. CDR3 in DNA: TGTGCCAGCAGTCCGACAGGGGGCGGCATTGGCAATCAGCCCCAGCATTTT. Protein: CASSPTGGGIGNQPQHF.

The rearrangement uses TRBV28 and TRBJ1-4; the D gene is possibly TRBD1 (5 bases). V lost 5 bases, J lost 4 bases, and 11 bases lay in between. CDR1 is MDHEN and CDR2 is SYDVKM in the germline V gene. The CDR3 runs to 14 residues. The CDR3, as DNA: TGTGCCAGCAGTCCTCAGGGAGTTAATGAAAAACTGTTTTTT. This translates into CASSPQGVNEKLFF.

Here the CDR3 reads CASTPDSRTDTQYF. The CDR3 DNA sequence: TGTGCCAGTACCCCGGACAGCCGCACAGATACGCAGTATTTT. The V gene is TRBV19, the J gene TRBJ2-3; perhaps TRBD1 as D (6 bases). The CDR3 runs 14 residues. The germline V gene has CDR1 LNHDA and CDR2 SQIVND (reference sequence). V was cut by 7 bases and J by 1 base, with 12 bases left in between.

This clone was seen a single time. The CDR3 DNA reads as TGTGCCAGCAGCTTAAGGTCGGGAGGAGGAACTAATGAAAAACTGTTTTTT. Amino acids: CASSLRSGGGTNEKLFF. This chain uses TRBV7-6 with TRBJ1-4; D is unresolved. The CDR3 consists of 17 residues. The V gene lost 2 bases and the J gene lost 1 base, with 14 bases spanning the gap. Germline loops: CDR1 SGHVS, CDR2 FNYEAQ.